Following are 25 T cell receptor beta chains from one sample sequenced in a study of CD8 T cells in Susac syndrome. After extraction with the RNeasy kit, roughly 0.5 to 1 ug of the RNA was reverse transcribed using random hexamers. TCRdb processed the immunoSEQ multiplex PCR reads anew with MiXCR; each CDR3 protein has one entry. Of under 200,000 distinct CDR3 sequences detected, approximately 94% appear once; the ten largest clones hold around 0.1%. Material: CD4+ T cells from PBMCs. Receptors originate from a human donor with Susac syndrome.

The genes are TRBV30 and TRBJ2-3; D could derive from TRBD1 or TRBD2 (5 bases each). Germline V CDR1 and CDR2: GTSNPN, SVGIG (reference sequence). This CDR3 spans 15 amino acids. The V and J ends lost 2 bases and 5 bases respectively, with 17 bases between them. The DNA of the CDR3 is TGTGCCTGGAGTTCCCTCGGGACGGATGGAGATACGCAGTATTTT. It encodes CAWSSLGTDGDTQYF.

The chain is built from TRBV7-2 and TRBJ2-4, with unresolved D. The germline CDR1 and CDR2 sequences are SGHTA and FQGNSA. The CDR3 has 17 amino acids. V shed 2 bases and J shed 1 base, with 15 bases lying between them. The CDR3 bases are TGTGCCAGCAGCTTATCCTCTGGGGTGGGGGCCAAAAACATTCAGTACTTC. This translates into CASSLSSGVGAKNIQYF.

The V and J genes are TRBV20-1 and TRBJ1-4; D not resolved. The CDR3 totals 14 residues. V lost 0 bases and J lost 8, with 13 bases in between. CDR1 is DFQATT and CDR2 is SNEGSKA in the germline V gene (reference sequence). The CDR3 DNA reads TGCAGTGCTAGAGATCGCTGGACCAGCGAAAAACTGTTTTTT. Translating gives CSARDRWTSEKLFF.

This chain's CDR3 is CSVASGGTGNTIYF. CDR3 in DNA: TGCAGCGTTGCTTCTGGAGGGACCGGAAACACCATATATTTT. The V call is TRBV29-1, the J call TRBJ1-3, with D perhaps matching TRBD1 (5 bases). The CDR3 runs to 14 residues. CDR1 SQVTM and CDR2 ANQGSEA come from the germline V gene. V lost 4 bases, J lost 4 bases, and 14 bases lay in between.

The CDR3 nucleotides are TGCGCCAGCAGCCAAGGGTCTAGCGGGTCCTACGAGCAGTACTTC. It yields the protein CASSQGSSGSYEQYF. The chain is built from TRBV4-3 and TRBJ2-7, with 8 bases identical to TRBD2. Germline V CDR1 and CDR2: LGHNA, YSLEER. CDR3 length: 15 residues. After removal of 1 base from V and 1 base from J, the junction contained 3 bases not matched to a gene.

The V call is TRBV10-3, the J call TRBJ2-7, with D perhaps given as TRBD1 or TRBD2 (5 bases each). Trimming removed 5 bases from V and 3 bases from J, with 8 bases in between. The CDR3 is 12 residues long. Germline V gene data show CDR1 as ENHRY and CDR2 as SYGVKD. CDR3: CAISRDRYEQYF. CDR3 nucleotides: TGTGCCATCAGTCGGGACCGCTACGAGCAGTACTTC.

The gene calls are TRBV20-1 and TRBJ2-7, with D perhaps matching TRBD1 or TRBD2 (5 bases each). The CDR3 has 13 amino acids. Per germline, CDR1 DFQATT and CDR2 SNEGSKA (reference sequence). V was trimmed by 7 bases and J by 2 bases, leaving 15 bases between them. Here the CDR3 reads CSVPGDGTYEQYF. The DNA for the CDR3 is TGCAGTGTCCCCGGGGACGGCACCTACGAGCAGTACTTC.

The chain employs TRBV15 and TRBJ1-6; 8 nucleotides align to TRBD1. Germline assignment: CDR1 LNHNV and CDR2 YYDKDF (reference sequence). The CDR3 spans 15 residues. J was trimmed by 9 bases and V by 3 bases; bases with no gene match: 7. Written as DNA, the CDR3 is TGTGCCACCAGCAGGGATGGACAGGGTACTTCACCCCTCCACTTT. It encodes CATSRDGQGTSPLHF.

The chain is built from TRBV2 and TRBJ1-5; TRBD1 aligns across 9 bases. The CDR3 sequence is 15 residues long. V gave up 4 bases and J gave up 6 bases; unmatched junction bases: 7. CDR1 is SNHLY, CDR2 FYNNEI, per germline. CDR3 coding DNA: TGTGCCAGCAGTGGATCCGGGACAGGGAGTCAGCCCCAGCATTTT. It specifies CASSGSGTGSQPQHF.

V is TRBV7-9 and J is TRBJ2-4, with 9 bases fitting TRBD2. The CDR3 covers 15 residues. Germline V gene data show CDR1 as SEHNR and CDR2 as FQNEAQ (reference sequence). V lost 5 bases, J lost 5 bases, and 7 bases stayed unmatched. CDR3 residues: CASSQGLAKQNIQYF. The CDR3 DNA reads as TGTGCCAGCAGCCAGGGACTAGCCAAACAAAACATTCAGTACTTC.

The chain is built from TRBV18 and TRBJ1-5; 7 bases match TRBD1. The CDR3 is made up of 14 amino acids. Losses at the gene ends were 3 bases for V and 9 bases for J; bases not matched to a gene: 8. CDR1 and CDR2 (germline): KGHSH, LQKENI. Here the CDR3 DNA reads TGTGCCAGCTCACCGGAAGGGGGCCTAGGGCCCCAGCATTTT. Protein: CASSPEGGLGPQHF.

This chain joins TRBV10-2 and TRBJ1-1, with no clear D. The ends were cut back, 8 bases at V and 4 bases at J, with 11 bases in the middle. Germline V CDR1 and CDR2: WSHSY, SAAADI. This CDR3 comprises 12 residues. CDR3 DNA: TGCGCCAGCTCTCATAAGAGCACTGAAGCTTTCTTT. Protein product: CASSHKSTEAFF.

This chain joins TRBV30 and TRBJ1-5, with 9 bases matching TRBD1. This CDR3 has 14 residues. Germline trimming cut 4 bases from V and 4 bases from J; bases unmatched to any gene: 5. Germline CDR1 and CDR2: GTSNPN and SVGIG (reference sequence). Written as DNA, the CDR3 is TGTGCCTGGAAGTCCGGGACAGGGAATCAGCCCCAGCATTTT. It encodes CAWKSGTGNQPQHF.

The chain employs TRBV4-1 and TRBJ1-1; D may be TRBD1 (5 bases). This CDR3 spans 13 amino acids. Trimming took off 1 base at V and 8 bases at J, with 11 bases between the two ends. CDR1 and CDR2 from the germline V gene are MGHRA and YSYEKL. CDR3 DNA: TGCGCCAGCAGCCAAGCGGGGACCCTCGAAGCTTTCTTT. This gives the protein CASSQAGTLEAFF.

This chain links TRBV12-3 or TRBV12-4 with TRBJ1-1, with a weak D call TRBD1 (5 bases). The CDR3 covers 14 residues. V was pared by 7 bases and J by 0 bases, with 12 bases between. Here the CDR3 reads CASTREQLNTEAFF. The CDR3 DNA sequence: TGTGCCAGCACCAGGGAACAGCTGAACACTGAAGCTTTCTTT.

The genes are TRBV6-6 and TRBJ2-1; no firm D call. The ends were cut back, 4 bases at V and 0 bases at J, with 7 bases in the middle. Germline V gene lookup returns CDR1 MNHNY and CDR2 SVGAGI (reference sequence). This CDR3 comprises 14 residues. This CDR3 is CASSSQSSYNEQFF. CDR3 nucleotides: TGTGCCAGCAGTTCTCAGAGCTCCTACAATGAGCAGTTCTTC.

This chain links TRBV29-1 with TRBJ1-2, with TRBD1 identical over 9 bases. The trim removed 4 bases at V and 4 bases at J, leaving 4 bases unmatched. Germline V CDR1 and CDR2: SQVTM, ANQGSEA. The CDR3 runs 13 residues. The CDR3 is CSVGRTGAYGYTF. Here the CDR3 DNA reads TGCAGCGTTGGCCGGACAGGGGCCTATGGCTACACCTTC. Full variable domain (remainder filled in from reference TRBV29-1 and TRBJ1-2): SAVISQKPSRDICQRGTSLTIQCQVDSQVTMMFWYRQQPGQSLTLIATANQGSEATYESGFVIDKFPISRPNLTFSTLTVSNMSPEDSSIYLCSVGRTGAYGYTFGSGTRLTVV.

This chain connects TRBV29-1 to TRBJ1-4, with D tentatively TRBD1 (5 bases). The CDR3 covers 13 residues. CDR1 is SQVTM, CDR2 ANQGSEA, per germline. With 4 bases removed from V and 4 bases from J, the gap between germline ends came to 10 bases. The CDR3 reads CSVGRGGNEKLFF. The CDR3 DNA reads TGCAGCGTTGGTAGGGGAGGTAATGAAAAACTGTTTTTT.

This chain joins TRBV2 and TRBJ1-6; D is ambiguous. CDR3 size: 13 residues. Germline V gene lookup returns CDR1 SNHLY and CDR2 FYNNEI. The V end was cut by 9 bases, the J end by 0 bases, with 6 bases between. The CDR3 loop reads CASRSSYNSPLHF. The CDR3 DNA reads as TGTGCCAGTCGGAGCTCCTATAATTCACCCCTCCACTTT.

The chain recombines TRBV19 with TRBJ2-2; no reliable D call. The CDR3 is made up of 13 amino acids. Deletions cut 4 bases from V and 5 bases from J, with 8 bases between. Germline loops: CDR1 LNHDA, CDR2 SQIVND (reference sequence). The CDR3 loop reads CASSKFRTGELFF. The CDR3 nucleotides read TGTGCCAGTAGTAAATTTAGGACCGGGGAGCTGTTTTTT.

The chain couples TRBV20-1 to TRBJ2-2; 8 bases fit TRBD1. In germline, CDR1 is DFQATT, CDR2 SNEGSKA (reference sequence). The CDR3 is 14 residues long. The V segment lost 5 bases and the J segment 0 bases; nucleotides outside the gene matches: 2. The CDR3 protein is CSALTGANTGELFF. CDR3 coding DNA: TGCAGTGCTCTGACAGGGGCGAACACCGGGGAGCTGTTTTTT.

As concerns this clonotype: A junction boundary mismatches the germline segment, possibly from a read error. This chain connects TRBV7-2 to TRBJ2-7, with D perhaps matching TRBD2 (6 bases). The CDR3 contains 11 residues. Per germline, CDR1 SGHTA and CDR2 FQGNSA. CDR3 amino acids: CASSLGGGSTF. The CDR3 DNA sequence: TGTGCCAGCAGCTTAGGAGGAGGGTCGACCTTC.

The gene calls are TRBV4-1 and TRBJ2-3; D not resolved. V dropped 0 bases and J dropped 8 bases, with 6 bases sitting between them. Germline-derived CDR1 and CDR2 are MGHRA and YSYEKL. This CDR3 comprises 12 residues. The CDR3 loop is CASSQESTTQYF. For the CDR3, the DNA is TGCGCCAGCAGCCAAGAATCCACTACGCAGTATTTT.

The CDR3 DNA reads TGCAGCGTTGAAGATTCTCAGGGGGGGATCTATGGCTACACCTTC. It codes for CSVEDSQGGIYGYTF. This chain uses TRBV29-1 with TRBJ1-2, with 7 bases identical to TRBD1. The CDR3 runs to 15 residues. In germline, CDR1 is SQVTM, CDR2 ANQGSEA. The V segment lost 0 bases and the J segment 4 bases; nucleotides outside the gene matches: 8.

The CDR3 loop is CASSYYPKETQYF. CDR3 sequence (DNA): TGTGCCAGCAGTTACTATCCGAAAGAGACCCAGTACTTC. V usage is TRBV6-5 and J usage is TRBJ2-5; D gene unclear. CDR3 length: 13 amino acids. The germline V gene encodes CDR1 MNHEY and CDR2 SVGAGI. The germline V and J ends were trimmed by 1 base and 3 bases, with 6 bases remaining between them.